These 4 T cell receptor beta chains came from one sample sequenced in a study of blood T cells in healthy people across ages. Using a J-beta primer mix together with a sample-barcoded 5' primer, a second PCR was run for roughly 6 to 11 cycles. TCRdb reprocessed the 5' RACE reads with MiXCR, giving one entry per CDR3 protein. The table lists approximately 680,000 distinct CDR3 sequences, roughly 32% of them singletons. Sequenced: blood. The receptors were gathered from a woman of 80 years or more in good health.

This clonotype was seen more than once but under ten times. V usage is TRBV6-2 or TRBV6-3 and J usage is TRBJ2-2; 11 nucleotides align to TRBD2. This CDR3 region has 15 residues. The J segment lost 4 bases and the V segment lost 6 bases, leaving 4 bases of the junction unmatched. The germline gives CDR1 MNHEY, CDR2 SVGEGT. The CDR3 region is CASSTGTSGTGELFF. CDR3 DNA: TGTGCCAGCAGCACCGGGACTAGCGGCACCGGGGAGCTGTTTTTT.

The rearrangement links TRBV28 to TRBJ2-2; D gene uncertain. Germline V gives CDR1 MDHEN, CDR2 SYDVKM. The CDR3 has 13 residues. V dropped 6 bases and J dropped 2 bases, with 7 bases sitting between them. The CDR3, as DNA: TGTGCCAGCAGGGGAATAAACACCGGGGAGCTGTTTTTT. It is translated as CASRGINTGELFF.

J is TRBJ1-6 and V is TRBV4-3; D ambiguous. CDR3 length: 13 amino acids. V dropped 4 bases and J dropped 9 bases, with 10 bases sitting between them. Germline V CDR1 and CDR2: LGHNA, YSLEER. CDR3 region: CASSLETSSPLHF. The CDR3 region has the DNA TGCGCCAGCAGCCTCGAGACCAGTTCACCCCTCCACTTT.

This clonotype appeared many times. The chain carries TRBV10-3 and TRBJ1-1; a possible D gene is TRBD1 (5 bases). The V gene's germline CDR1 is ENHRY and CDR2 SYGVKD. CDR3 size: 13 residues. The ends were cut back, 3 bases at V and 11 bases at J, with 16 bases in the middle. The CDR3 region has the DNA TGTGCCATCAGTGACGGGGGTTTTTTTAGGGCTTTCTTT. Its protein product is CAISDGGFFRAFF.